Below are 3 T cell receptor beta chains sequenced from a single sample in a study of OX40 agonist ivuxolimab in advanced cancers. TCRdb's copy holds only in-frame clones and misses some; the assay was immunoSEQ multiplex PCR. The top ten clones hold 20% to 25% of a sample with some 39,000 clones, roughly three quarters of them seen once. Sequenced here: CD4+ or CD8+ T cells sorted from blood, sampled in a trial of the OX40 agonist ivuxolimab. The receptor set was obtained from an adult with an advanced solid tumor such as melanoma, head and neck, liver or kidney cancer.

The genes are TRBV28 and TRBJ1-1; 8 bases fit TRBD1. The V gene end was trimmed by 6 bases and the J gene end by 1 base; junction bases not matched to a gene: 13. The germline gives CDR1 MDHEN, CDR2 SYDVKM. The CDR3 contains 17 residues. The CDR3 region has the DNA TGTGCCAGCAGACCGAGCTCAGGACAGGGATGGAACACTGAAGCTTTCTTT. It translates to CASRPSSGQGWNTEAFF.

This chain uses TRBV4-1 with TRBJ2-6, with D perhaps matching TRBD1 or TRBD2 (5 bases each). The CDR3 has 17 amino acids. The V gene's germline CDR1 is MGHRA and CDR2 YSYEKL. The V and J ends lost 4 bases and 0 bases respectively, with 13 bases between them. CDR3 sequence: CASSPRVGDSGANVLTF. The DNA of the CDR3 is TGCGCCAGCAGCCCCCGCGTGGGGGACTCTGGGGCCAACGTCCTGACTTTC.

The CDR3 region has the DNA TGCGCCAGCAGCCAAGAACCAGGGTACGAGCAGTACTTC. Its protein product is CASSQEPGYEQYF. This chain connects TRBV4-3 to TRBJ2-7, with a possible D match to TRBD1 (5 bases). The germline V and J ends were trimmed by 0 bases and 4 bases, with 7 bases remaining between them. The CDR3 is made up of 13 amino acids. Per germline, CDR1 LGHNA and CDR2 YSLEER.